This T cell receptor beta chain was sequenced during a study of CD8 T cells in Susac syndrome. Study-level results: Regarding the TCR sequencing and HLA analysis, the study admitted that a relatively small number of individuals were involved.

This clonotype has a handful of counts. Its antigen is as yet unknown. J was trimmed by 2 bases and V by 7 bases; bases with no gene match: 7. Germline CDR1 reads DFQATT; CDR2 reads SNEGSKA (reference sequence). The CDR3 is 13 amino acids. Multiple sclerosis controls were treatment-naive patients with stable or active relapsing-remitting disease. TEMRA cells were FACS-enriched, with CD8+ and CD4+ T cells isolated negatively. Random hexamers primed reverse transcription of 0.5 to 1 ug RNA. Amplification of TCR beta CDR3 was carried out by immunoSEQ multiplex PCR, which covered 54 Vbeta and 13 Jbeta segments. TCRdb reprocessed the immunoSEQ multiplex PCR reads via MiXCR and lists one record per CDR3 protein. The top ten clones hold around 0.12% of a sample with approximately 280,000 distinct CDR3 sequences, 80% to 90% of them seen once.

The genes are TRBV20-1 and TRBJ2-7; 8 nucleotides match TRBD2. The sequenced sample was CD8+ T cells from PBMCs. This TCR came from a human donor with multiple sclerosis. The CDR3 loop reads CSGCGTRTYEQYF. As DNA, the CDR3 is TGCAGTGGTTGCGGGACTAGGACCTACGAGCAGTACTTC.